This entry describes one T cell receptor (beta chain). The sample originates from a study of blood T cell repertoires in COVID-19. Turning to the study itself: COVID-19 samples from acute and convalescent phases originated in the United States, Italy and Spain. PBMCs, B-cell-depleted T cells, or T cells were the source of the cDNA or gDNA that made up the material.

In the original processing: Amplification of reference gene primers was used by the study to estimate nucleated cell counts. The protocol was immunoSEQ multiplex PCR, while the TCRdb copy is restricted to in-frame clones and leaves out a portion. That table supplies the V and J calls and clone size; D and trimming were determined from the DNA. Altogether about 20,000 clones are present, around 89% being singletons, with the ten largest covering around 6%. V shed 6 bases and J 5 bases; nucleotides not matched to a gene: 7. CDR1 and CDR2 (germline): LNHDA, SQIVND (reference sequence). This CDR3 has 14 amino acids.

The sequencing sample was made of peripheral blood. The chain uses TRBV19 and TRBJ1-1, with 9 bases fitting TRBD1. The sequence was obtained from a human donor in a cohort sampled during active COVID-19. In nucleotides, the CDR3 is TGTGCCAGTAGACTGACAGGGGGAAGGACTGAAGCTTTCTTT. This codes for CASRLTGGRTEAFF. The entire variable domain, with the rest obtained from reference TRBV19 and TRBJ1-1, is as follows: DGGITQSPKYLFRKEGQNVTLSCEQNLNHDAMYWYRQDPGQGLRLIYYSQIVNDFQKGDIAEGYSVSREKKESFPLTVTSAQKNPTAFYLCASRLTGGRTEAFFGQGTRLTVV.